This T cell receptor beta chain was observed in a study of kidney transplant recipient with SARS-CoV-2 infection. This clonotype was observed at least ten times. Each CDR3 protein gets one entry after TCRdb re-called the reads with MiXCR. Counted here are fewer than 250,000 distinct CDR3 sequences, more than 25% occurring once; the ten biggest clones make up 7% to 8%. Material: a blood sample, obtained at baseline and on day 111 from a kidney transplant recipient. The receptor comes from a male patient aged 25-45 years who had COVID-19 and was a kidney transplant recipient. Some T cells may be supplied by the graft donor.

This chain's CDR3 is CASSNLTESRKTYGYTF. The CDR3 nucleotides read TGTGCCAGCAGCAATTTAACTGAATCTCGAAAGACCTATGGCTACACCTTC. The rearrangement joins TRBV7-6 to TRBJ1-2; D is unresolved. V was clipped by 5 bases and J by 4 bases, with 23 bases between them. The CDR3 length is 17 residues. Germline CDR1 is SGHVS and CDR2 is FNYEAQ. Looking up the rest from reference TRBV7-6 and TRBJ1-2 gives the full variable domain: GAGVSQSPRYKVTKRGQDVALRCDPISGHVSLYWYRQALGQGPEFLTYFNYEAQQDKSGLPNDRFSAERPEGSISTLTIQRTEQRDSAMYRCASSNLTESRKTYGYTFGSGTRLTVV.